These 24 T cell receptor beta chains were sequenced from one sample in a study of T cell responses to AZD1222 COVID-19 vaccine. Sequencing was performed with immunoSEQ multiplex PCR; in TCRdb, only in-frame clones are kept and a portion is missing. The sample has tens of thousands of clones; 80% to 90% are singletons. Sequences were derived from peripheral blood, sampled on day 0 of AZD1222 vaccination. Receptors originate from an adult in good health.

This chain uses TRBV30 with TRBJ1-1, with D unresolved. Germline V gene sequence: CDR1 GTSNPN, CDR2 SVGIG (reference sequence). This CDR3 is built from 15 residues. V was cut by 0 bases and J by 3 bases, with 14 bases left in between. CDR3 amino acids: CAWSVYPGRDTEAFF. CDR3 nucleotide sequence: TGTGCCTGGAGTGTTTATCCGGGAAGAGACACTGAAGCTTTCTTT.

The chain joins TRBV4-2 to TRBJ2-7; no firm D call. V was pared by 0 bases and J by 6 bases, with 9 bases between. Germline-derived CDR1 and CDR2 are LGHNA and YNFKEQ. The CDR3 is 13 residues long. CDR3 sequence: CASSQDPPLEQYF. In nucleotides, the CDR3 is TGTGCCAGCAGCCAAGATCCCCCTCTCGAGCAGTACTTC.

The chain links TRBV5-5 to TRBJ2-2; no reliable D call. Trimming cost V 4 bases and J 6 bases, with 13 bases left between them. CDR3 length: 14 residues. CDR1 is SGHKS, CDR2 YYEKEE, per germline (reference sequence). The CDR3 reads CASSLFTSAGELFF. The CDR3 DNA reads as TGTGCCAGCAGCCTATTCACATCGGCCGGGGAGCTGTTTTTT.

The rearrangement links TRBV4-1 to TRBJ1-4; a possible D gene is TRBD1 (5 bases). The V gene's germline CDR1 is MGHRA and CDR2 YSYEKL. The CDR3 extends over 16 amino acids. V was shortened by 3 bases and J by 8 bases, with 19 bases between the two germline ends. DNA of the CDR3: TGCGCCAGCAGCCACCCTTGGGCCTTGGGGCACGAAAAACTGTTTTTT. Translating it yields CASSHPWALGHEKLFF.

For the CDR3, the DNA is TGTGCCAGTCGTGACAGGGGCCATGGCACAGATACGCAGTATTTT. It yields the protein CASRDRGHGTDTQYF. This chain uses TRBV19 with TRBJ2-3, with 8 bases lining up with TRBD1. The germline V gene encodes CDR1 LNHDA and CDR2 SQIVND (reference sequence). The CDR3 has 15 residues. V was clipped by 8 bases and J by 1 base; unmatched bases: 8.

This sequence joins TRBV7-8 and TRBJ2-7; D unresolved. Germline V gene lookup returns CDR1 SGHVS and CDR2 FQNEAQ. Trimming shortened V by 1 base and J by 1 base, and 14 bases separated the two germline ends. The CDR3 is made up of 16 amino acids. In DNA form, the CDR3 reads TGTGCCAGCAGCTTAGATCTTGCGGACGCTTCCTACGAGCAGTACTTC. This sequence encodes CASSLDLADASYEQYF.

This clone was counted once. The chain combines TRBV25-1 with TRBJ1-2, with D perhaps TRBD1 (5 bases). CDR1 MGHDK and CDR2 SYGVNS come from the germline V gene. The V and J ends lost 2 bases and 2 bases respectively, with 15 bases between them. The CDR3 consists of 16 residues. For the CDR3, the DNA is TGTGCCAGCAGTGAACACTGGGGGTCATTCAACTATGGCTACACCTTC. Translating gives CASSEHWGSFNYGYTF.

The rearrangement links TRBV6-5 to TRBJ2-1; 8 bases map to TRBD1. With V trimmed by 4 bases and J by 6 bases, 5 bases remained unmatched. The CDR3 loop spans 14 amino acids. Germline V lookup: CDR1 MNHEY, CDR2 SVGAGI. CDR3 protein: CASSSRGPGNEQFF. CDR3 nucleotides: TGTGCCAGCAGTTCCAGGGGGCCCGGCAATGAGCAGTTCTTC.

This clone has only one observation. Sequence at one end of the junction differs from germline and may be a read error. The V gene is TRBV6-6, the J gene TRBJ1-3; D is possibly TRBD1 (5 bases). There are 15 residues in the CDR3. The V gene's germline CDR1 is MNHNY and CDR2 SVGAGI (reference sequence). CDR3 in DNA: TGTGCCGGCAGTCACGACAGTCACTCTGGAAACACCATATATTTT. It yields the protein CAGSHDSHSGNTIYF.

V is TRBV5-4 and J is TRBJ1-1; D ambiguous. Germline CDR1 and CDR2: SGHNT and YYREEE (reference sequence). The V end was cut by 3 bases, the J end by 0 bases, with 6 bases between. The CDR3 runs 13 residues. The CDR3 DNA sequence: TGTGCCAGCAGCTGGGGAGTGAACACTGAAGCTTTCTTT. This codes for CASSWGVNTEAFF.

The CDR3, as DNA: TGTGCCATCAGCCCGGGACTAGGTTACAATGAGCAGTTCTTC. Residues: CAISPGLGYNEQFF. This chain connects TRBV10-3 to TRBJ2-1, with 8 bases matching TRBD2. After removal of 6 bases from V and 4 bases from J, the junction contained 5 bases not matched to a gene. The germline V gene has CDR1 ENHRY and CDR2 SYGVKD. The CDR3 runs 14 residues.

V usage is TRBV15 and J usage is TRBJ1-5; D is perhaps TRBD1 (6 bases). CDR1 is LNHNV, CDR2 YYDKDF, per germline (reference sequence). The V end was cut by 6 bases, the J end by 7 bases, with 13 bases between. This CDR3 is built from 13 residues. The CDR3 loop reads CATSQGQQQPQHF. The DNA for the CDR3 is TGTGCCACCAGTCAAGGACAGCAGCAGCCCCAGCATTTT.

CDR3 bases: TGTGCCAGCAGTCCCCTCGGGCAGTTTGTCGATACGCAGTATTTT. Its translation is CASSPLGQFVDTQYF. The rearrangement links TRBV27 to TRBJ2-3, with D unclear. Trimming shortened V by 5 bases and J by 6 bases, and 18 bases separated the two germline ends. This CDR3 is 15 amino acids long. Germline V gene lookup returns CDR1 MNHEY and CDR2 SMNVEV (reference sequence).

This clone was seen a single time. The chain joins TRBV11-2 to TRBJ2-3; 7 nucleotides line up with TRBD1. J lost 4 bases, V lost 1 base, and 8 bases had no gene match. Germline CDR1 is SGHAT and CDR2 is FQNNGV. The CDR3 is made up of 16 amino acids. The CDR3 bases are TGTGCCAGCAGCTTAGGTTCGGGACAGCATTCAGATACGCAGTATTTT. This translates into CASSLGSGQHSDTQYF.

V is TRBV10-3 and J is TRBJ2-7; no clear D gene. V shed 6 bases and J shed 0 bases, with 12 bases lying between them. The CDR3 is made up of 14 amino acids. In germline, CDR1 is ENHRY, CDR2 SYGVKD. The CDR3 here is CAISLGSGSYEQYF. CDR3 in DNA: TGTGCCATCAGCTTGGGGTCAGGCTCCTACGAGCAGTACTTC.

CDR3 region: CAISEEGLANYGYTF. The CDR3 nucleotides are TGTGCCATCAGTGAGGAGGGTCTAGCTAACTATGGCTACACCTTC. This chain links TRBV10-3 with TRBJ1-2, with unresolved D. The V and J ends lost 2 bases and 0 bases respectively, with 10 bases between them. This CDR3 contains 15 residues. Germline assignment: CDR1 ENHRY and CDR2 SYGVKD.

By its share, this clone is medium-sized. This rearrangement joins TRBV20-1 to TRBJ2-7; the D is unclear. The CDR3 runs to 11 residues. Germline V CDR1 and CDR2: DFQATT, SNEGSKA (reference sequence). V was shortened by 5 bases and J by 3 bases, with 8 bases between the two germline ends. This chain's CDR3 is CSAHGRYEQYF. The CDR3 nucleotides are TGCAGTGCTCACGGACGCTACGAGCAGTACTTC.

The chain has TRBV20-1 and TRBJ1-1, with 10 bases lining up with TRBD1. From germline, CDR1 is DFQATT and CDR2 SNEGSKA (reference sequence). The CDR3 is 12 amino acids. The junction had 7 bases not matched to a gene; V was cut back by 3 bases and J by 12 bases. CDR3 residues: CSASQRQGATFF. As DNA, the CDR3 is TGCAGTGCTAGTCAGCGACAGGGGGCTACTTTCTTT.

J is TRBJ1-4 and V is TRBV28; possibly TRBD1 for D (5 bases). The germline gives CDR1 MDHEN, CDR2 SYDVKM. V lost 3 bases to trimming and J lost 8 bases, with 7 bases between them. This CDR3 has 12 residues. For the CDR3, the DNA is TGTGCCAGCAGTTTGGGGCGAGAAAAACTGTTTTTT. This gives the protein CASSLGREKLFF.

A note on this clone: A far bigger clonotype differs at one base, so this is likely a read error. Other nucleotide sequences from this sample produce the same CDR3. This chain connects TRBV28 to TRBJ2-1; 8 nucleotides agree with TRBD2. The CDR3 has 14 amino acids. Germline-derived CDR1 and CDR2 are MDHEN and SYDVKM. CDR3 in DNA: TGCGCCAGCACCGGGGGGGGGTCCTACAATGAGCAGTTCTTC. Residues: CASTGGGSYNEQFF.

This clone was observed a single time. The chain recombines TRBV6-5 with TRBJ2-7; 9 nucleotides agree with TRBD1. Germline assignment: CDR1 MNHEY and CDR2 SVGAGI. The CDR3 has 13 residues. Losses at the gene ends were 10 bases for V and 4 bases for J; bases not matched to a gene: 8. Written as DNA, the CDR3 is TGTGCCACCCCCGGGACAGGGTTTTACGAGCAGTACTTC. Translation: CATPGTGFYEQYF.

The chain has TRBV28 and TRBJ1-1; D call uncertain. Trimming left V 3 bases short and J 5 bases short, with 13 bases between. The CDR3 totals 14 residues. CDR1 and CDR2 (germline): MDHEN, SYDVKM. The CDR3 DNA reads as TGTGCCAGCAGTTTTTGGGCAGACGGGACTGAAGCTTTCTTT. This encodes CASSFWADGTEAFF. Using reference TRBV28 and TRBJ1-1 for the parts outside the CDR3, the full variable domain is DVKVTQSSRYLVKRTGEKVFLECVQDMDHENMFWYRQDPGLGLRLIYFSYDVKMKEKGDIPEGYSVSREKKERFSLILESASTNQTSMYLCASSFWADGTEAFFGQGTRLTVV.

CDR3 sequence reads: CASSLIASGADTQYF. The CDR3 nucleotides are TGTGCCAGCAGCTTGATTGCTAGCGGGGCAGATACGCAGTATTTT. The chain joins TRBV7-2 to TRBJ2-3; 9 nucleotides agree with TRBD2. Trimming cost V 3 bases and J 4 bases; bases outside gene matches: 5. Per germline, CDR1 SGHTA and CDR2 FQGNSA. This CDR3 is 15 amino acids long. Using reference TRBV7-2 and TRBJ2-3 for the parts outside the CDR3, the full variable domain is GAGVSQSPSNKVTEKGKDVELRCDPISGHTALYWYRQSLGQGLEFLIYFQGNSAPDKSGLPSDRFSAERTGGSVSTLTIQRTQQEDSAVYLCASSLIASGADTQYFGPGTRLTVL.

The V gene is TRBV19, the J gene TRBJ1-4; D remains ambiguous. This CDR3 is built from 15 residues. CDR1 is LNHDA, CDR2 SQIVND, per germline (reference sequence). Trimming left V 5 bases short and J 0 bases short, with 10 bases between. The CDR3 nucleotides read TGTGCCAGTAGTTTCAACAGTGCAACTAATGAAAAACTGTTTTTT. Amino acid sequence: CASSFNSATNEKLFF.